Shown below are 6 T cell receptor beta chains from a single sample sequenced in a study of cytomegalovirus exposure and HLA in healthy donors. PCR amplification relied on 60 Vbeta primers (plus 13 Jbeta primers). Sequencing was performed with immunoSEQ multiplex PCR; in TCRdb, only in-frame clones are kept and a portion is missing. The sample consists of 120,000 to 150,000 clones, around 80% of them appearing once. Sequenced material: PBMCs. The receptors were gathered from a woman in her 50s in good health and CMV-seropositive.

The chain uses TRBV28 and TRBJ1-2; D perhaps matches TRBD1 (5 bases). The germline V and J ends were trimmed by 2 bases and 4 bases, with 11 bases remaining between them. The germline CDR1 and CDR2 sequences are MDHEN and SYDVKM. The CDR3 has 14 residues. For the CDR3, the DNA is TGTGCCAGCAGTTTAGACACGGGGGGCTATGGCTACACCTTC. Protein: CASSLDTGGYGYTF.

The rearrangement links TRBV23-1 to TRBJ2-1, with D tentatively TRBD1 (6 bases). TRBV23-1 falls under the ORF class, with uncertain function. The V end lost 4 bases, the J end lost 6 bases, and 16 bases lay between the germline ends. There are 15 residues in the CDR3. The DNA of the CDR3 is TGCGCCAGCAGTCCCGGACAGCCGGCAAGCAATGAGCAGTTCTTC. It codes for CASSPGQPASNEQFF.

The rearrangement uses TRBV9 and TRBJ2-3; tentatively, D is TRBD2 (6 bases). Trimming pared 0 bases from V and 12 bases from J, leaving 17 bases between. The CDR3 runs 14 residues. Germline V gene sequence: CDR1 SGDLS, CDR2 YYNGEE. CDR3 coding DNA: TGTGCCAGCAGCGTAGATCTGGTGGGGACTTCTCAGTATTTT. This gives the protein CASSVDLVGTSQYF.

J is TRBJ1-1 and V is TRBV28, with a weak D call TRBD1 (6 bases). From germline, CDR1 is MDHEN and CDR2 SYDVKM. V dropped 3 bases and J dropped 0 bases, with 23 bases sitting between them. CDR3 length equals 19 residues. CDR3 DNA sequence: TGTGCCAGCAGTTTCGTTCCCAGGGGTCCCCTAAGCTTGAACACTGAAGCTTTCTTT. Residues: CASSFVPRGPLSLNTEAFF.

This chain joins TRBV4-1 and TRBJ1-4; TRBD1 might be the D (6 bases). Germline V lookup: CDR1 MGHRA, CDR2 YSYEKL. The CDR3 sequence is 13 residues long. Trimming cost V 1 base and J 7 bases, with 7 bases left between them. The CDR3 sequence: CASSQVQGEKLFF. CDR3 bases: TGCGCCAGCAGCCAAGTACAGGGTGAAAAACTGTTTTTT.

The V call is TRBV5-1, the J call TRBJ2-7, with 7 bases identical to TRBD1. The V gene's germline CDR1 is SGHRS and CDR2 YFSETQ. CDR3 size: 15 residues. After removal of 0 bases from V and 3 bases from J, the junction contained 6 bases not matched to a gene. CDR3 in amino acids: CASSLATGAGYEQYF. Written as DNA, the CDR3 is TGCGCCAGCAGCTTGGCCACAGGGGCTGGCTACGAGCAGTACTTC. The full variable domain, completed using reference TRBV5-1 and TRBJ2-7, is KAGVTQTPRYLIKTRGQQVTLSCSPISGHRSVSWYQQTPGQGLQFLFEYFSETQRNKGNFPGRFSGRQFSNSRSEMNVSTLELGDSALYLCASSLATGAGYEQYFGPGTRLTVT.